These 21 T cell receptor beta chains were sequenced from one sample in a study of human T cells and chemical hapten exposure. Time point indicated: patch test 2, 6 weeks after DPC sensitization. Treatment specified: therapeutic diphenylcyclopropenone sensitization with weekly scalp DPC. TCRdb passed the RACE reads through MiXCR, listing each CDR3 protein once. The data contain more than 70,000 distinct CDR3 sequences, approximately 10% of them seen just once; the ten biggest clones take up roughly 1.4%. Sequenced material: whole blood, taken in connection with sensitization to the hapten diphenylcyclopropenone (DPC). The receptors originated from a man between 18 and 29 years old with alopecia areata. Some clones in this sample may be carry-over from other donors' samples.

The sample holds many counts of this clonotype. The genes are TRBV7-6 and TRBJ1-5, with a weak D call TRBD1 (5 bases). The CDR3 extends over 14 amino acids. In germline, CDR1 is SGHVS, CDR2 FNYEAQ. The ends were cut back, 5 bases at V and 9 bases at J, with 17 bases in the middle. The CDR3: CASSDGGGVTPQHF. DNA for the CDR3: TGTGCCAGCAGCGACGGTGGGGGAGTTACGCCCCAGCATTTT.

This clonotype was seen at least ten times. The chain uses TRBV18 and TRBJ1-5, with 8 bases aligning to TRBD1. Per the germline V gene, CDR1 is KGHSH and CDR2 is LQKENI. This CDR3 spans 15 amino acids. With V trimmed by 3 bases and J by 6 bases, 7 bases remained unmatched. The CDR3 protein is CASSPGTGGSQPQHF. Written as DNA, the CDR3 is TGTGCCAGCTCACCCGGGACAGGCGGATCTCAGCCCCAGCATTTT.

Only a few counts were recorded for this clonotype. V usage is TRBV15 and J usage is TRBJ2-5; D assignment may be TRBD1 or TRBD2 (5 bases each). This CDR3 has 15 residues. V lost 2 bases, J lost 4 bases, and 14 bases lay in between. CDR1 and CDR2 (germline): LNHNV, YYDKDF (reference sequence). The CDR3 loop reads CATSRPRDGSETQYF. CDR3 DNA: TGTGCCACCAGCAGACCCCGGGACGGGTCAGAGACCCAGTACTTC.

The V gene is TRBV7-2, the J gene TRBJ1-3, with a weak D call TRBD1 (5 bases). Germline V CDR1 and CDR2: SGHTA, FQGNSA. The CDR3 extends over 17 amino acids. Trimming left V 5 bases short and J 2 bases short, with 19 bases between. The CDR3 DNA is TGTGCCAGCAGCCCGGTGGGCAGGGCTTCTGCTGGAAACACCATATATTTT. Its translation is CASSPVGRASAGNTIYF.

This clonotype was recorded a few times. This chain joins TRBV12-3 or TRBV12-4 and TRBJ1-4; TRBD1 is a possible D gene (6 bases). The CDR3 runs 15 residues. Trimming left V 2 bases short and J 7 bases short, with 14 bases between. The CDR3 DNA reads as TGTGCCAGCAGTTTACAGGGGATCCGCGGTGAAAAACTGTTTTTT. Translating gives CASSLQGIRGEKLFF.

V and J are TRBV10-3 and TRBJ1-5; a weak D match, TRBD1 (6 bases). This CDR3 spans 13 amino acids. The germline CDR1 and CDR2 sequences are ENHRY and SYGVKD. V lost 5 bases and J 4 bases, leaving 9 bases between the germline ends. The CDR3 region is CAISRQENQPQHF. DNA for the CDR3: TGTGCCATCAGTAGACAGGAGAATCAGCCCCAGCATTTT.

This chain joins TRBV20-1 and TRBJ2-1, with D possibly being TRBD2 (7 bases). The germline CDR1 and CDR2 sequences are DFQATT and SNEGSKA (reference sequence). Trimming removed 6 bases from V and 5 bases from J, with 20 bases in between. The CDR3 extends over 15 amino acids. The CDR3 protein is CSASRGGQINNEQFF. The DNA of the CDR3 is TGCAGTGCGTCTAGGGGGGGCCAAATAAACAATGAGCAGTTCTTC.

V and J are TRBV29-1 and TRBJ1-2; no clear D. The V and J ends lost 3 bases and 3 bases respectively, with 5 bases between them. The CDR3 loop spans 11 amino acids. CDR1 SQVTM and CDR2 ANQGSEA come from the germline V gene. The CDR3 loop reads CSVDVDYGYTF. CDR3 nucleotide sequence: TGCAGCGTTGACGTAGACTATGGCTACACCTTC.

The CDR3 DNA reads TGTGCCAGCAGTTTACCCCTCCACACCGGGGAGCTGTTTTTT. This gives the protein CASSLPLHTGELFF. V and J are TRBV12-3 or TRBV12-4 and TRBJ2-2; D gene unclear. This CDR3 contains 14 residues. Trimming took off 2 bases at V and 3 bases at J, with 7 bases between the two ends.

This clonotype was observed a few times. The chain carries TRBV20-1 and TRBJ1-5, with TRBD1 matching 10 bases. CDR1 and CDR2 from the germline V gene are DFQATT and SNEGSKA (reference sequence). Trimming took 3 bases from V and 12 from J; bases not matched to a gene: 14. The CDR3 consists of 15 residues. The CDR3 is CSASKSGTGAKLQHF. The CDR3 DNA sequence: TGCAGTGCTAGTAAATCCGGGACAGGGGCCAAGCTCCAGCATTTT.

This clonotype has a count of ten or more. The chain uses TRBV28 and TRBJ2-1; unclear D gene. The CDR3 runs to 12 residues. Germline V gene sequence: CDR1 MDHEN, CDR2 SYDVKM. Trimming took 5 bases from V and 7 from J, leaving 9 bases between them. In DNA, the CDR3 is TGTGCCAGCAGTCCTCAGAAGAATGAGCAGTTCTTC. It yields the protein CASSPQKNEQFF.

CDR3 amino acids: CASSQDTRGYEQFF. Here the CDR3 DNA reads TGCGCCAGCAGCCAAGACACTAGGGGGTATGAGCAGTTCTTC. The chain links TRBV4-3 to TRBJ2-1, with D maybe TRBD1 (6 bases). Germline CDR1 and CDR2: LGHNA and YSLEER. The CDR3 has 14 amino acids. V gave up 0 bases and J gave up 8 bases, with 11 bases separating them.

This clonotype came up many times. The chain couples TRBV7-8 to TRBJ2-7; maybe TRBD2 (6 bases). The CDR3 is 15 amino acids. CDR1 is SGHVS and CDR2 is FQNEAQ in the germline V gene. The ends were cut back, 2 bases at V and 2 bases at J, with 13 bases in the middle. The CDR3 region has the DNA TGTGCCAGCAGCTTACTTAGGAGGGGAACCTACGAGCAGTACTTC. It yields the protein CASSLLRRGTYEQYF.

V usage is TRBV18 and J usage is TRBJ1-5; 8 bases line up with TRBD1. The CDR3 has 17 amino acids. Looked up from germline, CDR1 is KGHSH and CDR2 is LQKENI. The junction had 7 bases not matched to a gene; V was cut back by 3 bases and J by 0 bases. The CDR3 region has the DNA TGTGCCAGCTCACCGGGACAGGCCACTTATAGCAATCAGCCCCAGCATTTT. This encodes CASSPGQATYSNQPQHF.

This clonotype has more than one count but fewer than ten. The V call is TRBV28, the J call TRBJ1-3; no firm D call. The CDR3 consists of 15 residues. CDR1 and CDR2 from the germline V gene are MDHEN and SYDVKM. Deletions cut 2 bases from V and 0 bases from J, with 8 bases between. CDR3 sequence (DNA): TGTGCCAGCAGTTTAACGGACTACTCTGGAAACACCATATATTTT. Translating it yields CASSLTDYSGNTIYF.

This clonotype was counted between two and nine times. This chain uses TRBV3-1 with TRBJ1-5; the match to TRBD1 covers 8 bases. The V gene's germline CDR1 is LGHDT and CDR2 YNNKEL (reference sequence). This CDR3 comprises 13 residues. The trim removed 4 bases at V and 7 bases at J, leaving 3 bases unmatched. The CDR3 DNA sequence: TGTGCCAGCAGCCCCGGACAGGGCCAGCCCCAGCATTTT. As protein: CASSPGQGQPQHF.

The table lists this clonotype with many counts. This chain uses TRBV3-1 with TRBJ1-2; D unresolved. CDR1 LGHDT and CDR2 YNNKEL come from the germline V gene (reference sequence). Trimming left V 0 bases short and J 8 bases short, with 19 bases between. The CDR3 runs 16 residues. CDR3 amino acids: CASSQDAAGMNWGYTF. For the CDR3, the DNA is TGTGCCAGCAGCCAAGACGCGGCGGGGATGAATTGGGGCTACACCTTC. Together with reference TRBV3-1 and TRBJ1-2, the CDR3 gives the full variable domain: DTAVSQTPKYLVTQMGNDKSIKCEQNLGHDTMYWYKQDSKKFLKIMFSYNNKELIINETVPNRFSPKSPDKAHLNLHINSLELGDSAVYFCASSQDAAGMNWGYTFGSGTRLTVV.

This clonotype was observed many times. This chain joins TRBV18 and TRBJ1-2; no definite D call. CDR3 length: 13 amino acids. Germline lookup yields CDR1 KGHSH and CDR2 LQKENI. Trimming pared 6 bases from V and 4 bases from J, leaving 12 bases between. CDR3 protein: CASSLDIGYGYTF. The CDR3 coding sequence is TGTGCCAGCTCCCTTGACATCGGCTATGGCTACACCTTC.

This clonotype was counted at least ten times. This chain links TRBV7-9 with TRBJ1-1; D remains ambiguous. CDR3 length: 13 amino acids. Germline V gene lookup returns CDR1 SEHNR and CDR2 FQNEAQ (reference sequence). V lost 1 base and J lost 1, with 4 bases in between. The CDR3 loop reads CASSLGQNTEAFF. The CDR3 DNA reads TGTGCCAGCAGCTTAGGTCAGAACACTGAAGCTTTCTTT.

This clonotype was detected ten times or more. The rearrangement joins TRBV20-1 to TRBJ2-4, with D maybe TRBD2 (7 bases). The CDR3 has 14 amino acids. The V gene lost 6 bases and the J gene lost 3 bases, with 15 bases spanning the gap. Germline CDR1 and CDR2: DFQATT and SNEGSKA (reference sequence). Written as DNA, the CDR3 is TGCAGTGCCACGGGGGCGGGAGACAAAAACATTCAGTACTTC. Protein product: CSATGAGDKNIQYF.

This clonotype has just a few counts. The rearrangement uses TRBV4-1 and TRBJ2-3, with D hard to call. V gave up 0 bases and J gave up 5 bases, with 6 bases separating them. This CDR3 is 13 amino acids long. Germline values: CDR1 MGHRA, CDR2 YSYEKL. The CDR3 spells CASSQEGRDTQYF. In DNA, the CDR3 is TGCGCCAGCAGCCAAGAGGGAAGAGATACGCAGTATTTT.